One and the same sample provided the 31 T cell receptor beta chains below, sequenced in a study of metastatic and nonmetastatic thyroid tumors. Until they underwent thyroid surgery, no patient had received any treatment. TCRdb reprocessed the PCR reads via MiXCR. The sample records about 6,500 clones, approximately 35% being singletons. Sequenced sample: tumor tissue. All receptors come from a female donor with papillary thyroid cancer or a benign thyroid nodule (not recorded which). Some clones in this sample may be carry-over from other donors' samples.

The chain recombines TRBV28 with TRBJ2-5, with 7 bases matching TRBD1. The CDR3 spans 15 residues. V trimming: 3 bases; J trimming: 2 bases; junction bases outside the gene matches: 6. Germline-derived CDR1 and CDR2 are MDHEN and SYDVKM. The CDR3: CASSFPTGQQETQYF. Here the CDR3 DNA reads TGTGCCAGCAGTTTCCCAACGGGACAGCAAGAGACCCAGTACTTC.

The V and J genes are TRBV6-1 and TRBJ1-4; D might be TRBD1 (5 bases). The CDR3 covers 13 residues. Germline V gene lookup returns CDR1 MNHNS and CDR2 SASEGT. V shed 4 bases and J shed 8 bases, with 11 bases lying between them. The CDR3: CASSVMGGEKLFF. CDR3 bases: TGTGCCAGCAGTGTAATGGGGGGGGAAAAACTGTTTTTT.

In this sample, this clone turned up a few times. The chain couples TRBV6-1 to TRBJ1-2; D may be TRBD1 (5 bases). V was cut by 2 bases and J by 0 bases, with 16 bases left in between. Per germline, CDR1 MNHNS and CDR2 SASEGT. There are 17 residues in the CDR3. The CDR3 DNA is TGTGCCAGCAGTGAATTGCAAGGGACGGTAGCTAACTATGGCTACACCTTC. It encodes CASSELQGTVANYGYTF.

Judged by abundance, this clone is medium-sized (0.01 to 0.1%). J is TRBJ2-5 and V is TRBV2, with a tentative D call TRBD2 (5 bases). The ends were cut back, 7 bases at V and 1 base at J, with 13 bases in the middle. The germline V gene has CDR1 SNHLY and CDR2 FYNNEI. The length of the CDR3 is 14 residues. CDR3: CASTRTVSQETQYF. CDR3 bases: TGTGCCAGCACTAGGACTGTCAGCCAAGAGACCCAGTACTTC.

The V and J genes are TRBV14 and TRBJ1-1; D unclear. The V end lost 1 base, the J end lost 1 base, and 10 bases lay between the germline ends. CDR3 length: 15 amino acids. CDR1 SGHDN and CDR2 FVKESK come from the germline V gene. The CDR3 sequence is CASSQGIWGNTEAFF. The CDR3, as DNA: TGTGCCAGCAGCCAAGGCATCTGGGGGAACACTGAAGCTTTCTTT.

This clone was picked up many times. V and J are TRBV7-9 and TRBJ1-5; D possibly corresponds to TRBD1 (5 bases). CDR3 length equals 12 residues. The germline V gene encodes CDR1 SEHNR and CDR2 FQNEAQ (reference sequence). The ends were cut back, 9 bases at V and 2 bases at J, with 8 bases in the middle. CDR3 in DNA: TGTGCCAGTGGGGCAGGCAATCAGCCCCAGCATTTT. Its translation is CASGAGNQPQHF.

The chain links TRBV6-1 to TRBJ2-7; 10 positions agree with TRBD2. V lost 5 bases to trimming and J lost 6 bases; unmatched junction nucleotides: 10. CDR3 length: 15 amino acids. In germline, CDR1 is MNHNS, CDR2 SASEGT. CDR3 loop: CASSPEAGGRGEQYF. The CDR3 DNA sequence: TGTGCCAGCAGTCCCGAAGCGGGAGGGAGGGGCGAGCAGTACTTC.

This clone was counted at least ten times. V is TRBV4-1 and J is TRBJ2-2; D is possibly TRBD1 (6 bases). The V end lost 3 bases, the J end lost 5 bases, and 7 bases lay between the germline ends. The CDR3 is made up of 13 amino acids. Germline CDR1 is MGHRA and CDR2 is YSYEKL. CDR3 sequence (DNA): TGCGCCAGCAGCCAGGGGGCAACCGGGGAGCTGTTTTTT. It specifies CASSQGATGELFF.

V is TRBV27 and J is TRBJ2-7; 7 bases are shared with TRBD2. Germline values: CDR1 MNHEY, CDR2 SMNVEV (reference sequence). The CDR3 runs 14 residues. Trimming removed 6 bases from V and 2 bases from J; junction bases left unmatched: 7. The CDR3 loop reads CASRERDFPYEQYV. Written as DNA, the CDR3 is TGTGCCAGCAGAGAGCGGGATTTCCCCTACGAGCAGTACGTC.

This chain uses TRBV7-2 with TRBJ1-3; the D is unclear. Germline lookup yields CDR1 SGHTA and CDR2 FQGNSA. This CDR3 spans 14 amino acids. V shed 3 bases and J shed 3 bases, with 9 bases lying between them. The CDR3 DNA is TGTGCCAGCAGCTTTGGACGGGTTGGAAACACCATATATTTT. This codes for CASSFGRVGNTIYF.

CDR3 bases: TGTGCCAGCAGCTTGGCCGGTAGGGACCTCTACAATGAGCAGTTCTTC. Encoded protein: CASSLAGRDLYNEQFF. The genes are TRBV5-4 and TRBJ2-1; D is perhaps TRBD1 or TRBD2 (5 bases each). V lost 0 bases and J lost 3, with 13 bases in between. The CDR3 sequence is 16 residues long. Germline CDR1 SGHNT, CDR2 YYREEE (reference sequence).

The gene calls are TRBV20-1 and TRBJ1-1, with unresolved D. Trimming cost V 4 bases and J 0 bases, with 3 bases left between them. This CDR3 spans 11 amino acids. Germline-derived CDR1 and CDR2 are DFQATT and SNEGSKA (reference sequence). CDR3 loop: CSAKMNTEAFF. CDR3 nucleotides: TGCAGTGCTAAAATGAACACTGAAGCTTTCTTT.

This clone was recorded at least ten times. The chain has TRBV2 and TRBJ2-1, with TRBD2 matching over 10 bases. The CDR3 consists of 18 residues. J gave up 6 bases and V 6 bases, and 17 bases lay outside the gene matches. Germline lookup yields CDR1 SNHLY and CDR2 FYNNEI. CDR3: CASSLALAGVTMSNEQFF. CDR3 nucleotides: TGTGCCAGCAGCCTAGCCCTAGCGGGAGTAACTATGAGCAATGAGCAGTTCTTC.

This clone is labeled medium-sized. The CDR3, as DNA: TGTGCCGGGACGGTTGGGTACGGGGGCGGCACTGAAGCTTTCTTT. Encoded protein: CAGTVGYGGGTEAFF. The rearrangement joins TRBV30 to TRBJ1-1; D is possibly TRBD1 (6 bases). Trimming took 8 bases from V and 4 from J, leaving 23 bases between them. Germline V gene lookup returns CDR1 GTSNPN and CDR2 SVGIG (reference sequence). The CDR3 consists of 15 residues.

The chain uses TRBV20-1 and TRBJ2-7; D not certain. Per the germline V gene, CDR1 is DFQATT and CDR2 is SNEGSKA (reference sequence). This CDR3 spans 12 amino acids. V was shortened by 1 base and J by 6 bases, with 10 bases between the two germline ends. The CDR3 DNA is TGCAGTGCTAGAGGGGATGGTTTCGAGCAGTACTTC. Protein: CSARGDGFEQYF.

The gene calls are TRBV11-2 and TRBJ2-7; 11 bases agree with TRBD1. V shed 1 base, J shed 9 bases, and the junction held 2 bases outside the gene matches. Germline assignment: CDR1 SGHAT and CDR2 FQNNGV. This CDR3 is 13 amino acids long. As DNA, the CDR3 is TGTGCCAGCAGCTTAGGGACAGGGGGCGCGCAGTACTTC. Its protein is CASSLGTGGAQYF.

This clone was detected a few times. This rearrangement joins TRBV6-1 to TRBJ1-3, with 7 bases identical to TRBD1. Germline V gene lookup returns CDR1 MNHNS and CDR2 SASEGT. The CDR3 runs to 15 residues. Trimming removed 6 bases from V and 0 bases from J; junction bases left unmatched: 5. CDR3 in DNA: TGTGCCAGCAGCGGGACAGCAAGCTCTGGAAACACCATATATTTT. Translated: CASSGTASSGNTIYF.

This clone was seen ten or more times. This chain joins TRBV11-2 and TRBJ2-2; D gene unclear. V shed 3 bases and J shed 4 bases, with 6 bases lying between them. CDR1 is SGHAT and CDR2 is FQNNGV in the germline V gene. This CDR3 region has 13 residues. DNA of the CDR3: TGTGCCAGCAGCTTGTCGGGCACCGGGGAGCTGTTTTTT. Protein product: CASSLSGTGELFF. The complete variable domain, with remaining parts taken from reference TRBV11-2 and TRBJ2-2, reads EAGVAQSPRYKIIEKRQSVAFWCNPISGHATLYWYQQILGQGPKLLIQFQNNGVVDDSQLPKDRFSAERLKGVDSTLKIQPAKLEDSAVYLCASSLSGTGELFFGEGSRLTVL.

The chain employs TRBV14 and TRBJ2-2, with 11 bases identical to TRBD2. V lost 2 bases, J lost 5 bases, and 1 base stayed unmatched. Germline V CDR1 and CDR2: SGHDN, FVKESK. This CDR3 comprises 15 residues. CDR3 bases: TGTGCCAGCAGCCAACTAGCGGGGGGTACCGGGGAGCTGTTTTTT. Translation gives CASSQLAGGTGELFF. The variable domain in full, completed from reference TRBV14 and TRBJ2-2, reads EAGVTQFPSHSVIEKGQTVTLRCDPISGHDNLYWYRRVMGKEIKFLLHFVKESKQDESGMPNNRFLAERTGGTYSTLKVQPAELEDSGVYFCASSQLAGGTGELFFGEGSRLTVL.

Of note for this clone: In this CDR3 the conserved last residue, phenylalanine or tryptophan, is missing, so a read error is likely. The CDR3 loop is CATSDWFTGELFC. CDR3 sequence (DNA): TGTGCCACCAGTGATTGGTTCACCGGGGAGCTGTTTTGT. The gene calls are TRBV24-1 and TRBJ2-2; no clear D. CDR3 length equals 13 residues. Per the germline V gene, CDR1 is KGHDR and CDR2 is SFDVKD. V lost 2 bases, J lost 4 bases, and 4 bases lay in between.

This clone is judged medium-sized. The chain employs TRBV27 and TRBJ2-6; the D gene could be TRBD1 or TRBD2 (7 bases each). CDR1 and CDR2 from the germline V gene are MNHEY and SMNVEV (reference sequence). V was clipped by 7 bases and J by 7 bases, with 11 bases between them. The CDR3 length is 13 residues. CDR3 bases: TGTGCCAGCAAGCGGGACAGAGCCAACGTCCTGACTTTC. This sequence encodes CASKRDRANVLTF.

In this sample, this clone turned up a few times. V is TRBV27 and J is TRBJ2-7; TRBD2 matches 10 bases. The germline gives CDR1 MNHEY, CDR2 SMNVEV (reference sequence). V trimming: 5 bases; J trimming: 2 bases; junction bases outside the gene matches: 6. The CDR3 is made up of 15 amino acids. CDR3 nucleotides: TGTGCCAGCAGTGTGGTACTAGCGGGAACCTACGAGCAGTACTTC. Protein: CASSVVLAGTYEQYF.

The V and J genes are TRBV27 and TRBJ2-2; 9 bases align to TRBD1. The CDR3 consists of 16 residues. The trim removed 4 bases at V and 4 bases at J, leaving 7 bases unmatched. Germline assignment: CDR1 MNHEY and CDR2 SMNVEV (reference sequence). The CDR3: CASSYGQGLVTGELFF. CDR3 sequence (DNA): TGTGCCAGCAGTTACGGACAGGGGCTAGTCACCGGGGAGCTGTTTTTT.

This clone has ten or more counts. This chain uses TRBV20-1 with TRBJ2-1, with 10 bases lining up with TRBD2. V shed 3 bases and J 6 bases; nucleotides not matched to a gene: 11. The CDR3 runs to 16 residues. Germline assignment: CDR1 DFQATT and CDR2 SNEGSKA (reference sequence). The CDR3 is CSARVAGGSTPNEQFF. In DNA form, the CDR3 reads TGCAGTGCTAGGGTAGCGGGGGGATCTACACCCAATGAGCAGTTCTTC.

This sequence joins TRBV5-1 and TRBJ1-3; no definite D call. Between the trimmed V and J ends, which lost 6 bases and 0 bases, there was a span of 10 bases. In germline, CDR1 is SGHRS, CDR2 YFSETQ. CDR3 length: 14 residues. The CDR3 is CASTNGNSGNTIYF. The CDR3 DNA reads TGCGCCAGCACGAACGGCAACTCTGGAAACACCATATATTTT.

The table lists this clone with a few counts. The chain is built from TRBV4-1 and TRBJ2-7; 9 positions match TRBD1. V trimming: 0 bases; J trimming: 7 bases; junction bases outside the gene matches: 7. The CDR3 sequence is 15 residues long. Germline values: CDR1 MGHRA, CDR2 YSYEKL. CDR3 region: CASSQEGQGVGEQYF. CDR3 nucleotide sequence: TGCGCCAGCAGCCAAGAGGGACAGGGAGTGGGTGAGCAGTACTTC.

By share, this clone counts as medium-sized. This chain joins TRBV7-2 and TRBJ2-1; 7 bases fit TRBD2. With V trimmed by 1 base and J by 7 bases, 4 bases remained unmatched. CDR1 and CDR2 (germline): SGHTA, FQGNSA. The CDR3 sequence is 14 residues long. As DNA, the CDR3 is TGTGCCAGCAGCTTAGATCCGGGAGGTAATGAGCAGTTCTTC. Protein sequence: CASSLDPGGNEQFF. The variable domain in full, with the rest retrieved from reference TRBV7-2 and TRBJ2-1, is GAGVSQSPSNKVTEKGKDVELRCDPISGHTALYWYRQSLGQGLEFLIYFQGNSAPDKSGLPSDRFSAERTGGSVSTLTIQRTQQEDSAVYLCASSLDPGGNEQFFGPGTRLTVL.

V is TRBV11-2 and J is TRBJ1-6; maybe TRBD1 (6 bases). Germline assignment: CDR1 SGHAT and CDR2 FQNNGV. Between the trimmed V and J ends, which lost 6 bases and 5 bases, there was a span of 17 bases. The CDR3 spans 16 residues. CDR3 sequence (DNA): TGTGCCAGCAGAAACAACCGGGACAACAATAATTCACCCCTCCACTTT. The encoded protein is CASRNNRDNNNSPLHF.

Note on this clone: The germline gene is not matched at one end of the junction; a read error may be the cause. The rearrangement links TRBV12-3 or TRBV12-4 to TRBJ1-6; tentative D call: TRBD1 (5 bases). The CDR3 runs to 12 residues. The chain's CDR3 is CYSSPGNSPRHF. DNA of the CDR3: TGTTACAGCAGCCCAGGGAATTCACCCCGCCACTTT.

This clone is labeled as medium-sized (0.01 to 0.1%). The DNA of the CDR3 is TGTGCCACCAGCAGAGTAAGCGGGATGGGAGATGAGCAGTTCTTC. Its protein is CATSRVSGMGDEQFF. This chain uses TRBV15 with TRBJ2-1; 7 bases line up with TRBD2. V trimming: 1 base; J trimming: 8 bases; junction bases outside the gene matches: 8. Germline CDR1 LNHNV, CDR2 YYDKDF (reference sequence). The CDR3 loop spans 15 amino acids.

This clone was detected a few times. At one end, the junction sequence differs from germline, possibly due to a read error. The chain couples TRBV6-1 to TRBJ2-1, with TRBD2 matching 10 bases. The V gene's germline CDR1 is MNHNS and CDR2 SASEGT. The CDR3 covers 13 residues. The CDR3 region is CAGSDSGTSDQFF. The DNA of the CDR3 is TGTGCCGGCAGTGATTCCGGGACTAGCGATCAGTTCTTC.